Shown below are 24 T cell receptor beta chains from a single sample sequenced in a study of blood T cell repertoires in COVID-19. TCRdb keeps only in-frame clones here, not all; method: immunoSEQ multiplex PCR. Of over 300,000 clones detected, 80% to 90% appear once; the ten largest clones hold under 2.5%. What was sequenced was PBMCs or T cells enriched from blood (not recorded which). The source is a man younger than 45 who had recovered from COVID-19.

This clone was counted only a few times. The chain couples TRBV6-2 or TRBV6-3 to TRBJ2-2; the match to TRBD1 covers 7 bases. V trimming: 4 bases; J trimming: 3 bases; junction bases outside the gene matches: 14. CDR1 and CDR2 from the germline V gene are MNHEY and SVGEGT. The length of the CDR3 is 18 residues. The CDR3 protein is CASSSARLDRRDTGELFF. Written as DNA, the CDR3 is TGTGCCAGCAGTTCCGCCCGACTGGACAGGCGGGACACCGGGGAGCTGTTTTTT.

V gene TRBV4-1 combines with J gene TRBJ1-6, with 10 bases matching TRBD1. The CDR3 is 19 residues long. CDR1 is MGHRA and CDR2 is YSYEKL in the germline V gene. Losses at the gene ends were 4 bases for V and 0 bases for J; bases not matched to a gene: 9. CDR3 sequence (DNA): TGCGCCAGCAGCCTTCCGGGACAGGGGCTGAGCTCCTATAATTCACCCCTCCACTTT. Its protein product is CASSLPGQGLSSYNSPLHF.

The chain couples TRBV19 to TRBJ2-7, with 10 bases identical to TRBD1. Germline V gene data show CDR1 as LNHDA and CDR2 as SQIVND (reference sequence). V lost 7 bases to trimming and J lost 4 bases; unmatched junction nucleotides: 7. This CDR3 has 14 residues. For the CDR3, the DNA is TGTGCCAGTACTCCGGGACAGGGGCCGTACGAGCAGTACTTC. Its translation: CASTPGQGPYEQYF.

This sequence joins TRBV29-1 and TRBJ2-5; TRBD2 might be the D (5 bases). Germline CDR1 and CDR2: SQVTM and ANQGSEA. The germline V and J ends were trimmed by 6 bases and 6 bases, with 17 bases remaining between them. CDR3 length: 13 residues. The CDR3 DNA follows: TGCAGCGTCGAAAGGAGGCAGGAGCAGACCCAGTACTTC. The encoded protein is CSVERRQEQTQYF.

The V gene is TRBV2, the J gene TRBJ2-2, with TRBD1 identical over 9 bases. Germline V gene sequence: CDR1 SNHLY, CDR2 FYNNEI. There are 13 residues in the CDR3. V lost 7 bases, J lost 5 bases, and 2 bases stayed unmatched. This chain's CDR3 is CASTGQGTGELFF. In DNA, the CDR3 is TGTGCCAGCACCGGACAGGGGACCGGGGAGCTGTTTTTT.

Notes on this clone: The sample contains more than one DNA sequence encoding this CDR3. The gene calls are TRBV7-2 and TRBJ1-2; D is uncertain. Per germline, CDR1 SGHTA and CDR2 FQGNSA. V lost 1 base and J lost 0, with 3 bases in between. CDR3 length: 13 amino acids. The CDR3, as DNA: TGTGCCAGCAGCTTAGGGCCTAACTATGGCTACACCTTC. Translation: CASSLGPNYGYTF.

This chain links TRBV9 with TRBJ2-1; D gene ambiguous. The CDR3 spans 14 residues. Per germline, CDR1 SGDLS and CDR2 YYNGEE. Trimming left V 5 bases short and J 2 bases short, with 11 bases between. The CDR3 region has the DNA TGTGCCAGCAGTGAGACCACTACCTACAATGAGCAGTTCTTC. It specifies CASSETTTYNEQFF.

The chain employs TRBV24-1 and TRBJ2-3; no definite D call. The germline gives CDR1 KGHDR, CDR2 SFDVKD. Between the trimmed V and J ends, which lost 8 bases and 6 bases, there was a span of 8 bases. The CDR3 sequence is 11 residues long. The CDR3 spells CATTVGDTQYF. The CDR3 DNA is TGTGCCACCACCGTCGGGGATACGCAGTATTTT.

The chain links TRBV13 to TRBJ1-5; D may be TRBD1 (5 bases). CDR1 PRHDT and CDR2 FYEKMQ come from the germline V gene (reference sequence). CDR3 length equals 13 residues. V was trimmed by 4 bases and J by 4 bases, leaving 8 bases between them. The CDR3 nucleotides are TGTGCCAGCAGCTCGGGGGGGAATCAGCCCCAGCATTTT. The encoded protein is CASSSGGNQPQHF.

The chain couples TRBV10-2 to TRBJ1-2, with D tentatively TRBD1 (6 bases). The CDR3 runs 13 residues. Trimming took 5 bases from V and 4 from J, leaving 11 bases between them. Germline V gives CDR1 WSHSY, CDR2 SAAADI. This CDR3 reads CASSPDSAYGYTF. CDR3 in DNA: TGCGCCAGCAGTCCGGACAGCGCCTATGGCTACACCTTC.

The chain uses TRBV30 and TRBJ2-7; TRBD1 might be the D (6 bases). With 0 bases removed from V and 3 bases from J, the gap between germline ends came to 12 bases. The CDR3 loop spans 14 amino acids. Germline V lookup: CDR1 GTSNPN, CDR2 SVGIG (reference sequence). DNA of the CDR3: TGTGCCTGGAGTGTAGGGGGATCAAACTACGAGCAGTACTTC. This sequence encodes CAWSVGGSNYEQYF.

This clone was detected only a few times. The rearrangement links TRBV19 to TRBJ1-2, with no clear D. Deletions cut 5 bases from V and 5 bases from J, with 12 bases between. The CDR3 length is 13 residues. CDR1 LNHDA and CDR2 SQIVND come from the germline V gene (reference sequence). The CDR3: CASSEAGGYGYTF. For the CDR3, the DNA is TGTGCCAGTAGTGAAGCCGGCGGGTATGGCTACACCTTC.

The V and J genes are TRBV7-2 and TRBJ1-4, with no clear D. The CDR3 extends over 13 amino acids. CDR1 SGHTA and CDR2 FQGNSA come from the germline V gene. V lost 5 bases to trimming and J lost 6 bases, with 10 bases between them. CDR3 DNA sequence: TGTGCCAGCAGCGTCGACACGCATGAAAAACTGTTTTTT. Its translation: CASSVDTHEKLFF.

CDR3 sequence (DNA): TGCGCCAGCAGCCAAGGCAGACAGGTAGACGAGCAGTACTTC. It encodes CASSQGRQVDEQYF. V gene TRBV4-3 combines with J gene TRBJ2-7; a weak D match, TRBD1 (6 bases). The ends were cut back, 1 base at V and 5 bases at J, with 12 bases in the middle. Germline V lookup: CDR1 LGHNA, CDR2 YSLEER. This CDR3 is built from 14 residues.

In its sample, this clone was seen a few times. The chain couples TRBV4-2 to TRBJ2-1; D remains unclear. CDR1 and CDR2 (germline): LGHNA, YNFKEQ. This CDR3 contains 14 residues. The V gene lost 0 bases and the J gene lost 3 bases, with 6 bases spanning the gap. The CDR3 is CASSQDRGYNEQFF. DNA of the CDR3: TGTGCCAGCAGCCAAGATCGAGGCTACAATGAGCAGTTCTTC.

The CDR3 coding sequence is TGCGCCAGCAGCTCTTTGGCAGGGGCAGCCTATGGCTACACCTTC. Residues: CASSSLAGAAYGYTF. This chain joins TRBV5-1 and TRBJ1-2; perhaps TRBD1 as D (6 bases). The CDR3 runs 15 residues. Per the germline V gene, CDR1 is SGHRS and CDR2 is YFSETQ. The V end was cut by 3 bases, the J end by 4 bases, with 16 bases between.

The chain recombines TRBV13 with TRBJ2-1, with D perhaps TRBD2 (6 bases). From germline, CDR1 is PRHDT and CDR2 FYEKMQ (reference sequence). The CDR3 runs 14 residues. Trimming removed 4 bases at V and 6 bases at J, with 13 bases between. CDR3 sequence (DNA): TGTGCCAGCAGCTCGGGGACTCAGTTCAATGAGCAGTTCTTC. It is translated as CASSSGTQFNEQFF.

CDR3 nucleotides: TGTGCCAGCAGTTACTCTGGCAGATCCTATGGCTACACCTTC. It encodes CASSYSGRSYGYTF. The chain uses TRBV6-5 and TRBJ1-2, with D unresolved. The CDR3 consists of 14 residues. Trimming removed 0 bases at V and 4 bases at J, with 9 bases between. Germline V gene lookup returns CDR1 MNHEY and CDR2 SVGAGI.

V gene TRBV6-5 combines with J gene TRBJ2-7, with D possibly TRBD1 on 5 matching bases. Germline CDR1 and CDR2: MNHEY and SVGAGI. This CDR3 is built from 14 residues. Deletions cut 8 bases from V and 3 bases from J, with 17 bases between. The DNA for the CDR3 is TGTGCCAGCTCATCTCTCACAGGAAACTACGAGCAGTACTTC. Translation gives CASSSLTGNYEQYF.

The rearrangement joins TRBV19 to TRBJ1-6, with 9 bases lining up with TRBD1. J was trimmed by 9 bases and V by 5 bases; bases with no gene match: 8. Germline CDR1 is LNHDA and CDR2 is SQIVND (reference sequence). The CDR3 sequence is 15 residues long. The DNA of the CDR3 is TGTGCCAGTAGTCAAGCCGGGACAGGGTTTTCACCCCTCCACTTT. As protein: CASSQAGTGFSPLHF.

This chain joins TRBV6-4 and TRBJ1-1; TRBD1 matches 11 bases. The CDR3 runs 14 residues. CDR1 and CDR2 (germline): MRHNA, SNTAGT. V lost 3 bases to trimming and J lost 9 bases; unmatched junction nucleotides: 6. The CDR3 region is CASSESGDRGKAFF. The CDR3 bases are TGTGCCAGCAGTGAATCAGGGGACAGGGGGAAAGCTTTCTTT.

The genes are TRBV21-1 and TRBJ1-1; the D call of TRBD1 is as the table states it, not checked on the DNA. TRBV21-1 is tagged as a pseudogene. The CDR3 length is 15 residues. This CDR3 reads CASSISGLDNPEAFF. The CDR3 DNA reads TGTGCCAGCAGCATATCAGGGTTGGATAACCCTGAAGCTTTCTTT.

The chain is built from TRBV19 and TRBJ1-1; D not resolved. This CDR3 has 13 residues. Germline assignment: CDR1 LNHDA and CDR2 SQIVND (reference sequence). With 1 base removed from V and 11 bases from J, the gap between germline ends came to 14 bases. CDR3: CASSIVAGTGAFF. The CDR3 coding sequence is TGTGCCAGTAGTATAGTGGCAGGCACTGGGGCTTTCTTT.

The chain couples TRBV5-1 to TRBJ1-1; D gene unclear. This CDR3 region has 14 residues. V was pared by 3 bases and J by 3 bases, with 12 bases between. CDR1 is SGHRS and CDR2 is YFSETQ in the germline V gene. Here the CDR3 DNA reads TGCGCCAGCAGCTCGAGACAAGTTCACACTGAAGCTTTCTTT. Its protein product is CASSSRQVHTEAFF.